This TCR beta chain was identified in a study of cytomegalovirus exposure and HLA in healthy donors (dated by TCRdb to about 2017). Looking at the study overall: An earlier analysis of 587 of the donors reported about 260 Gb of sequence data and about 120 million unique TCR beta sequences obtained from about 170 million T cells. Class I and class II HLA loci were covered by the typing at four-digit resolution. The number of donors typed differed by locus, with roughly 620-630 for A, B, C, DRB1 and DQB1, more than 500 for DQA1, about 610 for DPA1, and over 400 for DPB1. Rather than drawing on any new phenotypic data, the later analysis identified candidate immune exposures from TCR beta sequences and the way those sequences occurred across donors. Besides the first cohort of roughly 640 subjects, a separate validation cohort made up of 120 or so different subjects was used. A later genetic analysis took genome-wide SNP genotypes for 398 of the 666 donors and used that subset as a discovery cohort. On average, over 200,000 unique TCR beta nucleotide sequences were sequenced per donor among 398 genotyped donors of the cohort, with roughly 18% of those sequences being non-productive. An early release that covered more than 550 HLA-typed donors contained around 300 gigabases of sequencing data and 65 million to 100 million unique TCR sequences. To predict cytomegalovirus infection status, the study brought together high-throughput TCR immunosequencing, statistical association of individual TCRs with disease status, and machine learning. Because of strong linkage in the cohort, five DR-DQ haplotypes were treated as single units for association and clustering. Using immunosequencing, the study profiled T cell repertoires from around 670 subjects and related those repertoires to cytomegalovirus serostatus. A later analysis re-analyzed previously published TCR beta repertoires from roughly 600 donors and added high-resolution HLA genotyping to study TCR occurrence patterns. All discovery cohort repertoires had been generated using a single sequencing platform. Donor age, sex, ethnicity and CMV serostatus were compiled alongside the repertoire data. In an earlier analysis of 587 of the donors, high-throughput TCR beta sequencing was used to judge whether each TCR beta V gene segment behaved as functional or pseudogenic. The study was designed to test whether signatures of past pathogen exposure could be identified by cataloging public T cell receptors. The genetic ancestry cluster associated with self-reported Caucasian donors included around 76% of the approximately 410 genotyped donors.

The cohort consisted of 600 to 700 healthy bone marrow donors. Cohort members were all nominally healthy when sampled, although unrecorded immune exposures were likely present. The donor tested CMV seropositive and was one of the 289 seropositive cohort members. A peripheral blood sample was provided by each donor, and peripheral blood mononuclear cells were used for TCR beta sequencing. Genomic DNA was extracted from the blood cell samples with the Qiagen DNeasy Blood Extraction Kit. The V end gives up 4 bases and the J end 1 base, leaving 5 bases in the junction not matched to a gene. The CDR3, cysteine through phenylalanine, is 17 amino acids long. Just the 51-base CDR3 DNA is kept, in frame starting at base 1. The germline V gene (reference sequence) gives CDR1 as SGHNT and CDR2 as YYREEE. The paper as a whole reports these results and caveats: The authors suggested that the approach could potentially be generalized to other disease states and immunological phenotypes. The 87-base-pair reads could not distinguish some IMGT-functional V segments, including TRBV6-2 and TRBV6-3, so those segments were excluded. A later genetic analysis associated a missense DCLRE1C variant with V-gene and J-gene trimming of TCR beta chains, and an independent cohort replicated the association. Because HLA typing was missing for some donors at each locus, association tests included only the typed subset. A total of roughly 160 TCR beta chains were listed by the study as associated with cytomegalovirus. In a later analysis, HLA-associated TCR beta chains were found to be more clonally expanded and to have lower generation probabilities than equally common non-associated chains. The classifier was reported to diagnose cytomegalovirus status with high specificity and sensitivity in both the original cohort and the validation cohort. While some public TCRs were present in many individuals, most TCR sequences turned up only very rarely across donors. Correlated functional status among segregating V segments might reflect linkage disequilibrium, but an unknown experimental factor could not be ruled out. Because counts were too low, 15 to 20 rarely observed V segments, including chromosome 9 orphons, were left out of the earlier analysis of a few hundred of the donors. According to a later analysis, parvovirus B19, influenza, CMV and Epstein-Barr virus appeared linked to several top co-occurrence clusters. Compared with the approximately 670-donor mean, donors in an Asian-associated ancestry cluster had fewer N-insertions in productive TCRs, according to a later genetic analysis. A group of highly shared sequence variants was considered likely to be a technical artifact of the sequencing pipeline. CMV serostatus was the only immune exposure information available for the cohort. In a later analysis, TCR association rates were found to vary across HLA loci, with the most associated TCRs seen for DRB1 alleles and the fewest for HLA-C alleles. In an earlier analysis of roughly 560 of the donors, most TCR beta V segments were observed in productive rearrangements about 87% or about 30% of the time, broadly matching IMGT annotations. In a later analysis, most CMV-associated TCR beta chains were found to appear HLA-restricted, with HLA associations seemingly driven largely by CMV exposure. A further reported finding was that TCR beta sequences accurately predicted the HLA-A and HLA-B alleles for most subjects in the first cohort. Sequencing depth was assumed to be roughly uniform across donors in the presence/absence analyses, though that assumption may not hold. Assigning TCR associations to individual alleles was difficult when HLA alleles, especially DR and DQ, strongly co-occurred. This cohort had only TCR beta chains sequenced, and the lack of alpha or paired-chain data limited which features could be detected. A few of the identified cytomegalovirus-associated TCR beta chains were confirmed in vitro to be specific for cytomegalovirus antigens. A later analysis associated roughly 17,000 TCR beta sequences with specific HLA alleles at a false discovery rate of 0.05.

Library preparation used the immunoSEQ multiplex PCR assay. For the multiplex PCR, a mixture combining 60 forward primers for TCR Vbeta segments and 13 reverse primers for TCR Jbeta segments was used. The CDR3 region of rearranged TCR beta genes was amplified from genomic DNA with a multiplex PCR assay. The amplified TCR beta libraries were sequenced on the Illumina HiSeq System as 87-base-pair reads. On the study's bioinformatics: A later analysis tallied 80 million to 95 million unique TCR beta chains across the approximately 670 repertoires, and approximately 11 million of those chains were shared by two or more donors. To remove PCR and sequencing errors, raw reads were error-corrected and collapsed into unique sequences using a nearest-neighbor algorithm that merged closely related sequences. CDR3 sequences were aligned to IMGT reference sequences to assign V, D and J gene segments. Each retained sequence needed at least a six-nucleotide match to both a V gene segment and a J gene segment. A rearrangement counted as productive if the CDR3 had no stop codons and remained in frame with V and J, and every other rearrangement counted as non-productive. Following IMGT convention, CDR3 was defined as the stretch from the second conserved V-encoded cysteine up to the conserved J-encoded phenylalanine. The earlier analysis of 500 to 600 of the donors excluded sequences that lacked an unambiguous match to a single V gene segment. An earlier analysis of a few hundred of the donors classified V segments as functional when productive rearrangements were above 56.7% and as segregating when the standard deviation between donors was above 5%. A statistical classification framework was built to diagnose cytomegalovirus status from the catalog of TCR beta chain sequences. In a later analysis, V and J genes were assigned by comparing TCR nucleotide sequences against IMGT/GENE-DB human TR gene sequences. A later analysis assigned CDR3 sequences and most-parsimonious VDJ recombination scenarios with the TCRdist pipeline. In a later analysis, each TCR beta chain was defined by its CDR3 amino acid sequence together with its V-gene family, and reads without a unique V-gene family were excluded. As a way to deal with suspected cross-contamination and a sequencing artifact, a later analysis dropped under 600 nucleotide sequences that were highly shared and had low generation probability. A later analysis calculated a clonal expansion index for each public chain from normalized within-repertoire ranks of inferred template counts. In a later analysis, generation probabilities were computed with a VDJ recombination model fitted to out-of-frame rearrangements, and the resulting probabilities were checked against IGoR. In a later analysis, TCR-TCR, TCR-HLA and TCR-CMV co-occurrence was scored with hypergeometric tests, and a repertoire-size bias correction was applied to TCR pairs. False discovery rates were estimated in a later analysis by permuting HLA or CMV assignments 20 times. In a later analysis, co-occurring TCRs were grouped using DBSCAN, and TCRdist sequence similarity was added for clustering within HLA-allele-positive subsets. Repertoires with fewer than 30,000 or more than 120,000 public chains were left out of co-occurrence clustering, as were a handful of repertoires with anomalous nucleotide sharing. What TCRdb holds here is the immuneACCESS table cut down to in-frame rearrangements. Part of the clones is not present; checked against another copy, under half of the missing clones reflect an unresolved V gene, and the others are unexplained. The DNA gave D and trimming, while V, J and clone size come from that table. This sample holds some 97,000 clones; roughly 80% were observed only once. The top ten hold approximately 14% of the sample.

Worth noting for this clone: Its antigen is not yet known. No qualities accompany the bases; no much larger clone lies one base away.

The TCR comes from a male donor in good health and CMV-seropositive. The sequence is built from TRBV5-4 and TRBJ2-2; TRBD2 matches 12 bases in the middle. The sequencing sample was made of PBMCs. The nucleotides are TGTGCCAGCAGCCCACCTAGCGGGGGGGTGAACACCGGGGAGCTGTTTTTT. It codes for CASSPPSGGVNTGELFF.